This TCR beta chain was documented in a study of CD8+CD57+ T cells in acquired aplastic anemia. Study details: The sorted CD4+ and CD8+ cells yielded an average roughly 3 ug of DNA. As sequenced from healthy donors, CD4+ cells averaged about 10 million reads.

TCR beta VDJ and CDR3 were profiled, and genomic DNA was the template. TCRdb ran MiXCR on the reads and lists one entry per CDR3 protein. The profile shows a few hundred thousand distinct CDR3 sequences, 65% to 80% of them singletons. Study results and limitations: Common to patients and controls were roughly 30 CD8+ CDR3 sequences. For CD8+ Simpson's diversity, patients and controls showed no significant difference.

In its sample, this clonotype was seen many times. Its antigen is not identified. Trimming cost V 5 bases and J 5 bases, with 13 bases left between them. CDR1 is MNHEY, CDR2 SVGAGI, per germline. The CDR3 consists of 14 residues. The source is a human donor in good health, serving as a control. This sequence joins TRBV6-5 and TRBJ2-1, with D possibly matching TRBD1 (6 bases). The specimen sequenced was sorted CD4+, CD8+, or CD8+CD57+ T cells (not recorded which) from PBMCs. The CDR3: CASSTGNYNNEQFF. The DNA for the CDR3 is TGTGCCAGCAGTACAGGGAACTATAACAATGAGCAGTTCTTC.